The subject of this entry is one T cell receptor beta chain. The data belong to a study of monozygotic twins with inflammatory bowel disease. TCRdb re-called the 5' RACE reads; every CDR3 protein appears as one record, without DNA. With 110,000 to 150,000 distinct CDR3 sequences in the sample, the ten largest clones hold around 1.2%. The CDR3 is 15 residues long. CDR1 and CDR2 from the germline V gene are SGHRS and YFSETQ. The chain links TRBV5-1 to TRBJ1-1. Sequencing was done on a sample of blood. This sequence originates from a human donor with ulcerative colitis or Crohn's disease, or a healthy co-twin of an affected twin (not recorded which). The CDR3 sequence: CASSLGVRLNTEAFF.